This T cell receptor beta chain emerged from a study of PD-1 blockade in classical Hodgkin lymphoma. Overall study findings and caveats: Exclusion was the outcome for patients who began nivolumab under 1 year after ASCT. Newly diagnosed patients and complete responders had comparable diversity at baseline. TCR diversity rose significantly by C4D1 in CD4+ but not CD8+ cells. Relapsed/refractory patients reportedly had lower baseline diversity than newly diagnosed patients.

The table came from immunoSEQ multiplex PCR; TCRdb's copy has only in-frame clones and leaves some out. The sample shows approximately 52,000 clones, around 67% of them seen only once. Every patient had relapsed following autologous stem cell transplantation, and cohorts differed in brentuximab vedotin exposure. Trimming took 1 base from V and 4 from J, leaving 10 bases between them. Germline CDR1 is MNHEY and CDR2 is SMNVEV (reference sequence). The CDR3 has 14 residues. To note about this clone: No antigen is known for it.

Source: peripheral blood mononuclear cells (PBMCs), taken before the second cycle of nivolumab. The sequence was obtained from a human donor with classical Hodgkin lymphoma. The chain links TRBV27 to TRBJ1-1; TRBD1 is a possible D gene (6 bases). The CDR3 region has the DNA TGTGCCAGCAGTTTATACAGGGCGGGCACTGAAGCTTTCTTT. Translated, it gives CASSLYRAGTEAFF.